This record covers a single T cell receptor beta chain. The sequenced fragment ends 3 residues before the CDR3 boundary, so the rest is inferred from the germline J gene. Germline CDR1 and CDR2: KGHSH and LQKENI. This CDR3 spans 13 amino acids. immunoSEQ multiplex PCR used an average of 1200 ng genomic DNA. TCRdb's table, derived via immunoSEQ multiplex PCR, lists solely in-frame clones and lacks some. The sample includes 25,000 to 35,000 clones. The source of the sample is a study of T cells in women clearing cervical HPV infection. HPV was found by MY09/MY11 PCR and dot-blot genotyping. The sequence was obtained from a woman between 18 and 69 years old with a cervical HPV16 infection that either progressed to CIN3+ or cleared (not recorded which). The sequenced sample was blood buffy coat. V gene TRBV18 combines with J gene TRBJ2-3, with D uncertain. The covered CDR3 bases are TGTGCCAGCTCACCACCGAGCGAAGAGACG. Translation gives CASSPPSEET. The full CDR3 protein is CASSPPSEETQYF.